These 19 T cell receptor beta chains originate from one sample sequenced in a study of blood T cell repertoires in COVID-19. Profiling relied on immunoSEQ multiplex PCR, and the TCRdb table lists in-frame clones only, not all of them. The data show tens of thousands of clones, with over 65% seen just once and around 3.9% held by the top ten. The material sequenced was peripheral blood. Every receptor here comes from a man in his 70s with COVID-19, enrolled during active disease.

The V call is TRBV7-3, the J call TRBJ2-2; the D is unclear. Germline CDR1 and CDR2: SGHTA and FQGTGA. V was clipped by 0 bases and J by 6 bases, with 11 bases between them. The CDR3 has 15 residues. The CDR3 DNA is TGTGCCAGCAGCTTAACATCCCCAGGCGCCGGGGAGCTGTTTTTT. Translating gives CASSLTSPGAGELFF.

The chain combines TRBV9 with TRBJ2-7; a possible D gene is TRBD1 (6 bases). Deletions cut 3 bases from V and 7 bases from J, with 14 bases between. Germline CDR1 SGDLS, CDR2 YYNGEE. The CDR3 loop spans 13 amino acids. The CDR3 protein is CASSGQAAGEQYF. CDR3 DNA sequence: TGTGCCAGCAGCGGACAGGCCGCAGGGGAGCAGTACTTC.

This clone was recorded a few times. CDR3 in amino acids: CASSRLGGSGQETQYF. The CDR3 DNA follows: TGTGCCAGCAGTAGACTTGGGGGGAGCGGGCAAGAGACCCAGTACTTC. V and J are TRBV27 and TRBJ2-5; D may be TRBD2 (6 bases). The CDR3 contains 16 residues. Germline V gives CDR1 MNHEY, CDR2 SMNVEV (reference sequence). Trimming took off 5 bases at V and 2 bases at J, with 18 bases between the two ends.

This clone was observed a handful of times. The chain is built from TRBV2 and TRBJ1-6; the D is unclear. Per germline, CDR1 SNHLY and CDR2 FYNNEI. V was cut by 2 bases and J by 5 bases, with 10 bases left in between. The CDR3 is 15 amino acids. CDR3 sequence (DNA): TGTGCCAGCAGTGAATCGCAGAGGGATAATTCACCCCTCCACTTT. It is translated as CASSESQRDNSPLHF.

A few counts support this clone. The chain employs TRBV19 and TRBJ2-5; D is possibly TRBD1 (5 bases). The V and J ends lost 5 bases and 3 bases respectively, with 16 bases between them. CDR1 is LNHDA and CDR2 is SQIVND in the germline V gene (reference sequence). The CDR3 covers 15 residues. This CDR3 reads CASSALGAKEETQYF. CDR3 coding DNA: TGTGCCAGTAGTGCCCTAGGGGCGAAGGAAGAGACCCAGTACTTC.

V and J are TRBV7-6 and TRBJ2-7, with no clear D. Germline CDR1 SGHVS, CDR2 FNYEAQ. The CDR3 is 11 residues long. The ends were cut back, 4 bases at V and 7 bases at J, with 8 bases in the middle. The chain's CDR3 is CASSSGNEQYF. CDR3 nucleotide sequence: TGTGCCAGCAGCTCGGGTAATGAGCAGTACTTC.

The V and J genes are TRBV3-1 (or the pseudogene TRBV3-2) and TRBJ2-3, with 11 bases matching TRBD2. V was clipped by 4 bases and J by 2 bases; unmatched bases: 5. The CDR3 spans 16 residues. Germline-derived CDR1 and CDR2 are LGHDT and YNNKEL (reference sequence). The CDR3 loop is CASSPTSGAITDTQYF. In nucleotides, the CDR3 is TGTGCCAGCAGCCCGACTAGCGGGGCCATCACAGATACGCAGTATTTT.

The chain employs TRBV7-8 and TRBJ1-4; TRBD1 agrees at 8 bases. The CDR3 loop spans 15 amino acids. Germline CDR1 and CDR2: SGHVS and FQNEAQ. Trimming removed 3 bases from V and 5 bases from J; junction bases left unmatched: 5. CDR3 nucleotide sequence: TGTGCCAGCAGCTTGGGGGACAGGCAGAATGAAAAACTGTTTTTT. Translation gives CASSLGDRQNEKLFF. Variable domain in full (rest from reference TRBV7-8 and TRBJ1-4): GAGVSQSPRYKVAKRGQDVALRCDPISGHVSLFWYQQALGQGPEFLTYFQNEAQLDKSGLPSDRFFAERPEGSVSTLKIQRTQQEDSAVYLCASSLGDRQNEKLFFGSGTQLSVL.

The chain has TRBV9 and TRBJ2-3; TRBD1 agrees at 7 bases. Trimming took 1 base from V and 0 from J; bases not matched to a gene: 5. The CDR3 covers 16 residues. Germline V gene sequence: CDR1 SGDLS, CDR2 YYNGEE. CDR3 nucleotides: TGTGCCAGCAGCGTATTTGAGGGGGCTAGCACAGATACGCAGTATTTT. It yields the protein CASSVFEGASTDTQYF.

This clone was seen more than once but under ten times. The chain employs TRBV7-9 and TRBJ2-1; 7 bases map to TRBD2. The CDR3 spans 15 residues. Germline CDR1 and CDR2: SEHNR and FQNEAQ (reference sequence). With 5 bases clipped from V and 3 bases from J, the junction kept 7 bases outside the gene matches. The CDR3: CASSPTGTNYNEQFF. In DNA form, the CDR3 reads TGTGCCAGCAGCCCAACCGGGACTAACTACAATGAGCAGTTCTTC.

The CDR3 nucleotides read TGTGCCAGTACTCATAGCGGGAGAAAGAATGAGCAGTTCTTC. Residues: CASTHSGRKNEQFF. The chain recombines TRBV19 with TRBJ2-1, with 9 bases that match TRBD2. The CDR3 consists of 14 residues. With V trimmed by 7 bases and J by 7 bases, 8 bases remained unmatched. Germline values: CDR1 LNHDA, CDR2 SQIVND (reference sequence).

This chain's CDR3 is CAWSLDRGDIQYF. Written as DNA, the CDR3 is TGTGCCTGGAGTTTAGACAGGGGTGACATTCAGTACTTC. The rearrangement uses TRBV30 and TRBJ2-4; 8 bases are a match to TRBD1. The germline CDR1 and CDR2 sequences are GTSNPN and SVGIG (reference sequence). Trimming at V came to 2 bases and at J to 8 bases, leaving 5 bases not matched to a gene. The CDR3 is 13 residues long.

J is TRBJ2-5 and V is TRBV18; D gene uncertain. The V end lost 0 bases, the J end lost 2 bases, and 7 bases lay between the germline ends. The CDR3 loop spans 14 amino acids. The germline V gene has CDR1 KGHSH and CDR2 LQKENI. Written as DNA, the CDR3 is TGTGCCAGCTCACCACCGTACAGTCAAGAGACCCAGTACTTC. Its protein is CASSPPYSQETQYF.

This clone was seen a handful of times. V is TRBV28 and J is TRBJ2-1; no reliable D call. Germline assignment: CDR1 MDHEN and CDR2 SYDVKM. V dropped 6 bases and J dropped 0 bases, with 12 bases sitting between them. This CDR3 has 15 amino acids. This CDR3 reads CASRVTDNSYNEQFF. CDR3 coding DNA: TGTGCCAGCAGGGTAACCGACAACTCCTACAATGAGCAGTTCTTC.

This clone has a single count. The chain combines TRBV5-6 with TRBJ2-7; possibly TRBD2 for D (5 bases). The CDR3 has 14 residues. Trimming took 6 bases from V and 1 from J, leaving 14 bases between them. The germline gives CDR1 SGHDT, CDR2 YYEEEE. CDR3 bases: TGTGCCAGCACCCCGAGGGCAGTGTCCTACGAGCAGTACTTC. It yields the protein CASTPRAVSYEQYF.

This clone was observed once. The chain recombines TRBV24-1 with TRBJ2-5, with 7 positions matching TRBD1. Germline V gives CDR1 KGHDR, CDR2 SFDVKD. V gave up 5 bases and J gave up 3 bases; unmatched junction bases: 8. This CDR3 has 15 amino acids. CDR3 protein: CATSGAGTAKETQYF. The CDR3 DNA follows: TGTGCCACCAGTGGCGCCGGGACAGCTAAAGAGACCCAGTACTTC.

This clone was detected a few times. The rearrangement joins TRBV28 to TRBJ2-3, with 14 positions matching TRBD2. CDR1 is MDHEN, CDR2 SYDVKM, per germline. V was pared by 3 bases and J by 6 bases, with 11 bases of the junction left unmatched. CDR3 length equals 18 residues. The CDR3 region is CASSFLIGTSGRADTQYF. The CDR3 bases are TGTGCCAGCAGTTTCCTCATCGGGACTAGCGGGAGAGCTGATACGCAGTATTTT.

V usage is TRBV6-2 or TRBV6-3 and J usage is TRBJ1-1; 8 nucleotides agree with TRBD1. This CDR3 is 13 amino acids long. V shed 2 bases, J shed 7 bases, and the junction held 3 bases outside the gene matches. The V gene's germline CDR1 is MNHEY and CDR2 SVGEGT. The CDR3 is CASSYHGTGEAFF. DNA for the CDR3: TGTGCCAGCAGTTACCACGGGACAGGTGAAGCTTTCTTT.

The chain carries TRBV2 and TRBJ2-5; tentatively, D is TRBD2 (7 bases). V was clipped by 6 bases and J by 10 bases, with 18 bases between them. The CDR3 extends over 13 amino acids. Germline-derived CDR1 and CDR2 are SNHLY and FYNNEI. DNA for the CDR3: TGTGCCAGCAGGGGGGAACAGGGAGGGGTCCAGTACTTC. Its protein is CASRGEQGGVQYF.